Below are 29 T cell receptor beta chains sequenced from a single sample in a study of blood T cells in healthy people across ages. It was with a sample-barcoded 5' primer and a J-beta primer mix that a second PCR of roughly 7 to 11 cycles was run. TCRdb re-derived calls from the 5' RACE reads in MiXCR, one entry per CDR3 protein. The sample lists 800,000 to 900,000 distinct CDR3 sequences, approximately 67% occurring once. Specimen: blood. Source of these receptors: a man aged 30 to 39 in good health.

CDR3 region: CASSIAGPFSYNEQFF. The CDR3 DNA is TGTGCCAGCAGCATAGCGGGACCCTTCTCCTACAATGAGCAGTTCTTC. J is TRBJ2-1 and V is TRBV13, with TRBD2 matching over 8 bases. CDR1 and CDR2 from the germline V gene are PRHDT and FYEKMQ (reference sequence). This CDR3 is 16 amino acids long. With V trimmed by 5 bases and J by 0 bases, 6 bases remained unmatched.

The gene calls are TRBV5-1 and TRBJ2-1; TRBD2 aligns across 15 bases. With 4 bases clipped from V and 4 bases from J, the junction kept 18 bases outside the gene matches. The CDR3 runs 21 residues. In germline, CDR1 is SGHRS, CDR2 YFSETQ. The chain's CDR3 is CASSRRTSGGAALMLYNEQFF. The CDR3 DNA sequence: TGCGCCAGCAGCCGGAGGACTAGCGGGGGGGCCGCGCTCATGTTGTACAATGAGCAGTTCTTC. The full variable domain, rest sourced from reference TRBV5-1 and TRBJ2-1, is KAGVTQTPRYLIKTRGQQVTLSCSPISGHRSVSWYQQTPGQGLQFLFEYFSETQRNKGNFPGRFSGRQFSNSRSEMNVSTLELGDSALYLCASSRRTSGGAALMLYNEQFFGPGTRLTVL.

This clonotype showed up just a few times. The chain couples TRBV4-3 to TRBJ1-2; D remains ambiguous. The CDR3 sequence is 18 residues long. Germline V lookup: CDR1 LGHNA, CDR2 YSLEER. With 0 bases removed from V and 1 base from J, the gap between germline ends came to 18 bases. CDR3 loop: CASSQDPGRRNLNYGYTF. The CDR3 region has the DNA TGCGCCAGCAGCCAAGATCCAGGACGAAGAAACCTTAACTATGGCTACACCTTC.

The chain carries TRBV20-1 and TRBJ1-4; D gene unclear. Between the trimmed V and J ends, which lost 6 bases and 4 bases, there was a span of 21 bases. Germline assignment: CDR1 DFQATT and CDR2 SNEGSKA (reference sequence). The CDR3 is 16 residues long. The CDR3 DNA reads as TGCAGTGCCATGGACGGCCCTCTTAACTTTAATGAAAAACTGTTTTTT. Its protein product is CSAMDGPLNFNEKLFF.

This clonotype was seen many times. The rearrangement joins TRBV27 to TRBJ1-5; TRBD1 aligns across 7 bases. The V segment lost 3 bases and the J segment 2 bases; nucleotides outside the gene matches: 4. The CDR3 covers 15 residues. Germline lookup yields CDR1 MNHEY and CDR2 SMNVEV (reference sequence). The CDR3 loop reads CASSFQGGGNQPQHF. The CDR3 DNA follows: TGTGCCAGCAGTTTTCAGGGGGGAGGCAATCAGCCCCAGCATTTT.

CDR3 DNA: TGTGCCAGTAGTTCGGACAGCTATCAGCCCCAGCATTTT. This sequence encodes CASSSDSYQPQHF. This chain joins TRBV19 and TRBJ1-5, with TRBD1 as a possible D gene (6 bases). Trimming took off 5 bases at V and 5 bases at J, with 10 bases between the two ends. In germline, CDR1 is LNHDA, CDR2 SQIVND (reference sequence). The CDR3 is made up of 13 amino acids.

The chain carries TRBV4-2 and TRBJ1-2, with 7 bases identical to TRBD1. CDR1 is LGHNA and CDR2 is YNFKEQ in the germline V gene. With V trimmed by 0 bases and J by 5 bases, 6 bases remained unmatched. This CDR3 contains 15 residues. CDR3 sequence: CASSQDSDRAYGYTF. As DNA, the CDR3 is TGTGCCAGCAGCCAAGATTCAGACAGGGCTTATGGCTACACCTTC.

J is TRBJ2-5 and V is TRBV6-1, with D perhaps matching TRBD1 (5 bases). Looked up from germline, CDR1 is MNHNS and CDR2 is SASEGT. The CDR3 has 15 residues. Trimming left V 3 bases short and J 2 bases short, with 13 bases between. DNA for the CDR3: TGTGCCAGCAGTGAGCACCTGGGGCGTCAAGAGACCCAGTACTTC. Its translation is CASSEHLGRQETQYF.

The chain has TRBV4-3 and TRBJ2-4; D gene unclear. The end of the DNA is better explained by TRBJ2-7, so the J call may be wrong. This CDR3 comprises 14 residues. Per the germline V gene, CDR1 is LGHNA and CDR2 is YSLEER. The CDR3 is CAGPPPHPGLEQYF. As DNA, the CDR3 is TGCGCCGGCCCCCCCCCACACCCTGGGCTCGAGCAGTACTTC.

V and J are TRBV7-2 and TRBJ2-5; no reliable D call. The length of the CDR3 is 15 residues. Germline V gives CDR1 SGHTA, CDR2 FQGNSA. Trimming took 6 bases from V and 5 from J, leaving 19 bases between them. CDR3 DNA: TGTGCCAGCAGAGGTAATAGACTCGCCGATGAGACCCAGTACTTC. It codes for CASRGNRLADETQYF.

Note on this clonotype: A read error may be the cause here, since a much bigger clone is one base away. The rearrangement uses TRBV25-1 and TRBJ2-7; D might be TRBD2 (6 bases). Germline CDR1 is MGHDK and CDR2 is SYGVNS. This CDR3 is built from 15 residues. Between the trimmed V and J ends, which lost 4 bases and 0 bases, there was a span of 13 bases. CDR3 DNA: TGTGCCAGCAGTGGCCGCGAGGACTACTCCTACGAGCAGTACTTC. Translating gives CASSGREDYSYEQYF.

The chain links TRBV2 to TRBJ2-4, with D unresolved. Germline values: CDR1 SNHLY, CDR2 FYNNEI. V was cut by 6 bases and J by 15 bases, with 18 bases left in between. CDR3 length: 12 residues. CDR3 sequence: CASRASRSSGYF. In nucleotides, the CDR3 is TGTGCCAGCAGGGCAAGTAGGTCCTCCGGGTACTTC.

The chain is built from TRBV5-1 and TRBJ2-1; 12 bases are a match to TRBD2. V was clipped by 2 bases and J by 6 bases; unmatched bases: 3. The CDR3 is made up of 15 amino acids. CDR1 SGHRS and CDR2 YFSETQ come from the germline V gene. The DNA of the CDR3 is TGCGCCAGCAGCTTAACTAGCGGGAGGACCAATGAGCAGTTCTTC. Translation: CASSLTSGRTNEQFF.

In regard to this clonotype: Since a much larger clone is just one base distant, this may be a read error. The rearrangement links TRBV29-1 to TRBJ1-4; 10 bases align to TRBD1. The germline V gene has CDR1 SQVTM and CDR2 ANQGSEA. The CDR3 is 15 amino acids. V shed 5 bases and J 8 bases; nucleotides not matched to a gene: 11. CDR3: CSVYTPGTGAEKLFF. The CDR3 DNA reads as TGCAGCGTTTACACACCCGGGACAGGGGCCGAAAAACTGTTTTTT.

V gene TRBV10-3 combines with J gene TRBJ1-4, with TRBD1 matching 9 bases. CDR3 length: 14 amino acids. Unmatched junction bases numbered 5, after V lost 6 bases and J lost 6 bases. The germline gives CDR1 ENHRY, CDR2 SYGVKD. Here the CDR3 reads CAIREQGADEKLFF. As DNA, the CDR3 is TGTGCCATCAGGGAACAGGGGGCGGATGAAAAACTGTTTTTT.

Remarks on this clonotype: One end of the junction varies from germline; a read error may be responsible. The chain couples TRBV12-3 or TRBV12-4 to TRBJ1-2; D is unclear. The CDR3 loop spans 15 amino acids. The CDR3 sequence is CASSLGASSNYGYTF. The CDR3 coding sequence is TGTGCCAGCAGTTTAGGAGCGTCATCTAATTATGGCTACACCTTC.

The chain combines TRBV29-1 with TRBJ1-2; weak D call: TRBD1 (6 bases). V was cut by 4 bases and J by 4 bases, with 34 bases left in between. This CDR3 spans 20 amino acids. Germline lookup yields CDR1 SQVTM and CDR2 ANQGSEA. This CDR3 reads CSVAGQLTSTSTDTRYGYTF. CDR3 nucleotide sequence: TGCAGCGTTGCCGGACAGCTAACTAGCACTAGCACAGATACGCGCTATGGCTACACCTTC.

The V call is TRBV12-3 or TRBV12-4, the J call TRBJ2-3, with D possibly TRBD2 on 7 matching bases. The CDR3 spans 15 residues. Trimming removed 6 bases from V and 6 bases from J, with 19 bases in between. The CDR3, as DNA: TGTGCCAGCAGCCCAGGGGCGGGGGCGCCCGATACGCAGTATTTT. Residues: CASSPGAGAPDTQYF.

This clonotype was observed a few times. This chain links TRBV6-1 with TRBJ1-5; 7 nucleotides agree with TRBD1. The CDR3 consists of 17 residues. V shed 2 bases and J 7 bases; nucleotides not matched to a gene: 14. Germline-derived CDR1 and CDR2 are MNHNS and SASEGT. The CDR3 is CASSEYSRRDSGQPQHF. CDR3 DNA: TGTGCCAGCAGTGAATATTCCCGCCGGGACAGCGGGCAGCCCCAGCATTTT.

The gene calls are TRBV12-3 or TRBV12-4 and TRBJ2-3; TRBD1 matches at 9 bases. The CDR3 spans 18 residues. V lost 4 bases to trimming and J lost 3 bases; unmatched junction nucleotides: 14. CDR3 nucleotides: TGTGCCAGCAGTTCATACAAACTCGACAGGGGGATGACAGATACGCAGTATTTT. Its translation is CASSSYKLDRGMTDTQYF.

This clonotype has only one observation. J is TRBJ2-2 and V is TRBV7-3; no definite D call. The CDR3 contains 12 residues. CDR1 is SGHTA, CDR2 FQGTGA, per germline. V was trimmed by 3 bases and J by 8 bases, leaving 7 bases between them. The CDR3 spells CASSFSGGELFF. In DNA, the CDR3 is TGTGCCAGCAGCTTTAGTGGGGGGGAGCTGTTTTTT.

This clonotype was counted only a few times. This chain links TRBV5-6 with TRBJ2-5; 8 nucleotides line up with TRBD2. The length of the CDR3 is 14 residues. V was clipped by 0 bases and J by 7 bases; unmatched bases: 5. Looked up from germline, CDR1 is SGHDT and CDR2 is YYEEEE. The CDR3 nucleotides are TGTGCCAGCAGCTTGGTATCGGGAGGGGGGACCCAGTACTTC. Translated: CASSLVSGGGTQYF.

The chain combines TRBV29-1 with TRBJ2-7, with TRBD1 as a possible D gene (5 bases). Germline CDR1 reads SQVTM; CDR2 reads ANQGSEA. The CDR3 contains 12 residues. The V end was cut by 4 bases, the J end by 3 bases, with 10 bases between. The CDR3 coding sequence is TGCAGCGTTGGAACAGGAAACTACGAGCAGTACTTC. Translated, it gives CSVGTGNYEQYF.

This clonotype came up many times. V usage is TRBV7-2 and J usage is TRBJ2-5; TRBD1 aligns across 8 bases. The CDR3 spans 13 residues. J was trimmed by 3 bases and V by 4 bases; bases with no gene match: 1. Per the germline V gene, CDR1 is SGHTA and CDR2 is FQGNSA. The CDR3 loop is CASSSTGEETQYF. CDR3 in DNA: TGTGCCAGCAGCTCGACAGGGGAAGAGACCCAGTACTTC.

The genes are TRBV9 and TRBJ2-7; D not resolved. This CDR3 region has 13 residues. CDR1 and CDR2 (germline): SGDLS, YYNGEE. V was pared by 0 bases and J by 5 bases, with 9 bases between. This chain's CDR3 is CASSVGQDDEQYF. The CDR3 bases are TGTGCCAGCAGCGTAGGGCAGGACGACGAGCAGTACTTC.

The V call is TRBV12-3 or TRBV12-4, the J call TRBJ1-5; 9 positions agree with TRBD1. V lost 7 bases, J lost 4 bases, and 8 bases stayed unmatched. The CDR3 runs 15 residues. The CDR3 DNA follows: TGTGCCAGCACCGTCTCCGGGACAGGGAATCAGCCCCAGCATTTT. Residues: CASTVSGTGNQPQHF.

The chain combines TRBV20-1 with TRBJ2-5; tentative D call: TRBD1 (5 bases). Trimming pared 3 bases from V and 4 bases from J, leaving 12 bases between. This CDR3 is 13 amino acids long. Germline V gene sequence: CDR1 DFQATT, CDR2 SNEGSKA (reference sequence). DNA of the CDR3: TGCAGTGCTAGTTCGACAGCGATAGAGACCCAGTACTTC. It translates to CSASSTAIETQYF.

The chain carries TRBV20-1 and TRBJ2-1, with TRBD2 matching 9 bases. This CDR3 is built from 13 residues. From germline, CDR1 is DFQATT and CDR2 SNEGSKA (reference sequence). The CDR3 loop reads CSLSGGAYNEQFF. The CDR3 DNA is TGCAGCCTTAGCGGGGGAGCCTACAATGAGCAGTTCTTC.

V and J are TRBV5-5 and TRBJ1-1, with D perhaps TRBD1 (6 bases). The CDR3 covers 15 residues. V shed 1 base and J shed 5 bases, with 15 bases lying between them. In germline, CDR1 is SGHKS, CDR2 YYEKEE (reference sequence). The CDR3 DNA sequence: TGTGCCAGCAGCTTGTTTAACAGGGTTGCGACTGAAGCTTTCTTT. This translates into CASSLFNRVATEAFF.